These 22 T cell receptor beta chains came from one sample sequenced in a study of blood T cell repertoires in COVID-19. Sequencing used immunoSEQ multiplex PCR; TCRdb keeps in-frame clones, though not all of them. The sample consists of about 230,000 clones, 89% of them appearing once. The sample comprised PBMCs or T cells enriched from blood (not recorded which). These TCRs come from a woman aged 30 to 39 with acute COVID-19.

The V call is TRBV19, the J call TRBJ1-6; 7 nucleotides line up with TRBD1. CDR1 is LNHDA and CDR2 is SQIVND in the germline V gene (reference sequence). V dropped 3 bases and J dropped 15; count of bases not matched to a gene: 14. This CDR3 region has 15 residues. CDR3 DNA: TGTGCCAGTAGTATCAATGACAGGGAGTGGGAACTCCTCCACTTT. Amino acids: CASSINDREWELLHF.

As for this clone: Given the absence of the conserved phenylalanine or tryptophan at the CDR3 end, a read error is likely. No DNA is shown, since the ends of the CDR3 on it are uncertain; the CDR3 is the one TCRdb lists. J is TRBJ2-7 and V is TRBV6-5; the table names TRBD1, a call not compared with the DNA. The germline V gene has CDR1 MNHEY and CDR2 SVGAGI. The CDR3 length equals 11 residues, ends included. CDR3 region: CASSQGDSTTL.

The chain has TRBV5-1 and TRBJ2-5; D perhaps matches TRBD2 (5 bases). CDR1 is SGHRS and CDR2 is YFSETQ in the germline V gene. This CDR3 comprises 14 residues. V lost 4 bases to trimming and J lost 4 bases, with 14 bases between them. In nucleotides, the CDR3 is TGCGCCAGCAGCGGAGGACTGGCAGGAGAGACCCAGTACTTC. Encoded protein: CASSGGLAGETQYF.

This chain connects TRBV6-6 to TRBJ1-2; TRBD1 might be the D (5 bases). V was shortened by 5 bases and J by 3 bases, with 22 bases between the two germline ends. Germline CDR1 and CDR2: MNHNY and SVGAGI (reference sequence). The CDR3 contains 17 residues. Written as DNA, the CDR3 is TGTGCCAGCAGTCCCCGGGGAGGGGTCATCTCCGACTATGGCTACACCTTC. Its protein product is CASSPRGGVISDYGYTF.

This clone was found once. The J gene is TRBJ1-5, the V gene TRBV5-6; D not certain. Trimming took off 0 bases at V and 0 bases at J, with 7 bases between the two ends. CDR3 length: 15 amino acids. Germline V gene lookup returns CDR1 SGHDT and CDR2 YYEEEE. The CDR3 DNA sequence: TGTGCCAGCAGCTTGGCCGGGTCTAGCAATCAGCCCCAGCATTTT. It codes for CASSLAGSSNQPQHF.

The rearrangement links TRBV12-3 or TRBV12-4 to TRBJ2-7, with TRBD2 as a possible D gene (5 bases). This CDR3 region has 13 residues. V lost 8 bases, J lost 4 bases, and 15 bases lay in between. CDR3 bases: TGTGCCAGCCGAGTCGGTCGGGGTTACGAGCAGTACTTC. Its translation is CASRVGRGYEQYF.

The rearrangement joins TRBV4-1 to TRBJ2-3; possibly TRBD2 for D (5 bases). CDR1 and CDR2 from the germline V gene are MGHRA and YSYEKL. V was shortened by 2 bases and J by 0 bases, with 12 bases between the two germline ends. This CDR3 contains 16 residues. Here the CDR3 DNA reads TGCGCCAGCAGCCAAAGGCCCGGGGAGAGCACAGATACGCAGTATTTT. It encodes CASSQRPGESTDTQYF.

This chain uses TRBV3-1 (or the pseudogene TRBV3-2) with TRBJ1-1; TRBD1 might be the D (5 bases). The germline CDR1 and CDR2 sequences are LGHDT and YNNKEL (reference sequence). Trimming took 4 bases from V and 3 from J, leaving 12 bases between them. The CDR3 totals 14 residues. This chain's CDR3 is CASSRLEGDTEAFF. CDR3 nucleotide sequence: TGTGCCAGCAGCCGCTTGGAAGGGGACACTGAAGCTTTCTTT.

V gene TRBV6-5 combines with J gene TRBJ1-2; D is possibly TRBD1 (6 bases). Per the germline V gene, CDR1 is MNHEY and CDR2 is SVGAGI. Trimming left V 8 bases short and J 8 bases short, with 21 bases between. The CDR3 runs to 14 residues. CDR3 region: CASSAVGARLGYTF. DNA of the CDR3: TGTGCCAGCTCCGCGGTGGGGGCGCGGCTGGGCTACACCTTC.

The sample holds one count of this clone. The genes are TRBV3-1 (or the pseudogene TRBV3-2) and TRBJ1-2, with unresolved D. Per germline, CDR1 LGHDT and CDR2 YNNKEL (reference sequence). CDR3 length: 13 amino acids. The V and J ends lost 2 bases and 8 bases respectively, with 12 bases between them. CDR3 residues: CASSQRRVGGYTF. In nucleotides, the CDR3 is TGTGCCAGCAGCCAAAGGAGGGTGGGAGGCTACACCTTC.

CDR3 sequence (DNA): TGTGCCAGCAGTGTGACAGTTAATCAGCCCCAGCATTTT. Its translation is CASSVTVNQPQHF. The chain employs TRBV12-3 or TRBV12-4 and TRBJ1-5; TRBD1 might be the D (5 bases). V lost 5 bases, J lost 4 bases, and 9 bases lay in between. The CDR3 runs 13 residues.

This clone was observed a single time. This chain connects TRBV5-6 to TRBJ2-5; TRBD1 matches at 9 bases. Germline lookup yields CDR1 SGHDT and CDR2 YYEEEE. There are 17 residues in the CDR3. J lost 2 bases, V lost 2 bases, and 10 bases had no gene match. The CDR3 reads CASSFVGQGPWQETQYF. In DNA, the CDR3 is TGTGCCAGCAGCTTCGTTGGACAGGGGCCTTGGCAAGAGACCCAGTACTTC.

The chain's CDR3 is CAISLTGDTNYGYTF. As DNA, the CDR3 is TGTGCCATCAGTTTAACAGGGGACACTAACTATGGCTACACCTTC. This chain connects TRBV10-3 to TRBJ1-2, with 7 bases that match TRBD1. J lost 0 bases, V lost 5 bases, and 6 bases had no gene match. The CDR3 runs 15 residues. The germline CDR1 and CDR2 sequences are ENHRY and SYGVKD.

The chain employs TRBV25-1 and TRBJ2-7; D gene unclear. CDR1 is MGHDK, CDR2 SYGVNS, per germline. This CDR3 contains 13 residues. V lost 5 bases, J lost 6 bases, and 14 bases lay in between. The CDR3 DNA reads TGTGCCAGCAGTAGACCCTACAGCACCGAGCAGTACTTC. It yields the protein CASSRPYSTEQYF.

Concerning this clone: One end of the junction varies from germline; a read error may be responsible. The chain combines TRBV29-1 with TRBJ1-2; TRBD1 matches at 8 bases. CDR3 size: 11 residues. Germline V lookup: CDR1 SQVTM, CDR2 ANQGSEA. The DNA of the CDR3 is TGCAGCGTTGAAGTGGGACAGGAAAGGCAATTC. Its translation: CSVEVGQERQF.

This clone was recorded only once. The chain employs TRBV28 and TRBJ1-2, with 7 bases lining up with TRBD1. This CDR3 spans 16 amino acids. CDR1 is MDHEN and CDR2 is SYDVKM in the germline V gene. J lost 1 base, V lost 5 bases, and 10 bases had no gene match. The CDR3 protein is CASSLNSPGGNYGYTF. CDR3 bases: TGTGCCAGCAGTCTTAACAGTCCAGGGGGTAACTATGGCTACACCTTC.

The V and J genes are TRBV5-1 and TRBJ2-3; 12 bases match TRBD2. The V gene end was trimmed by 4 bases and the J gene end by 2 bases; junction bases not matched to a gene: 5. The CDR3 is 16 amino acids. The germline gives CDR1 SGHRS, CDR2 YFSETQ. The CDR3 protein is CASSHGLAGYTDTQYF. The CDR3 nucleotides are TGCGCCAGCAGCCACGGACTAGCGGGGTACACAGATACGCAGTATTTT. The full variable domain, its missing parts supplied by reference TRBV5-1 and TRBJ2-3, is KAGVTQTPRYLIKTRGQQVTLSCSPISGHRSVSWYQQTPGQGLQFLFEYFSETQRNKGNFPGRFSGRQFSNSRSEMNVSTLELGDSALYLCASSHGLAGYTDTQYFGPGTRLTVL.

This chain links TRBV28 with TRBJ2-1; TRBD1 matches at 8 bases. This CDR3 spans 16 amino acids. V lost 5 bases to trimming and J lost 1 base; unmatched junction nucleotides: 7. In germline, CDR1 is MDHEN, CDR2 SYDVKM. CDR3 sequence: CASSAHTGGSYNEQFF. CDR3 bases: TGTGCCAGCAGTGCCCACACAGGGGGATCCTACAATGAGCAGTTCTTC.

The chain combines TRBV2 with TRBJ2-1; D gene ambiguous. CDR3 size: 14 residues. The germline V and J ends were trimmed by 10 bases and 2 bases, with 15 bases remaining between them. Germline V gives CDR1 SNHLY, CDR2 FYNNEI. The CDR3 reads CAILTPPAYNEQFF. CDR3 DNA: TGTGCCATCTTAACTCCTCCTGCCTACAATGAGCAGTTCTTC.

The gene calls are TRBV5-8 and TRBJ1-2; 9 nucleotides agree with TRBD1. V shed 4 bases and J 7 bases; nucleotides not matched to a gene: 14. The CDR3 loop spans 16 amino acids. Germline V gene data show CDR1 as SGHTS and CDR2 as YDEGEE. The DNA for the CDR3 is TGTGCCAGCAGCAGAAGAGTCGCGGGACAGGGATCTGGCTACACCTTC. Its protein product is CASSRRVAGQGSGYTF. Full variable domain (rest looked up from reference TRBV5-8 and TRBJ1-2): EAGVTQSPTHLIKTRGQQATLRCSPISGHTSVYWYQQALGLGLQFLLWYDEGEERNRGNFPPRFSGRQFPNYSSELNVNALELEDSALYLCASSRRVAGQGSGYTFGSGTRLTVV.

The chain couples TRBV6-2 or TRBV6-3 to TRBJ2-7, with D uncertain. Trimming left V 6 bases short and J 1 base short, with 10 bases between. Per germline, CDR1 MNHEY and CDR2 SVGEGT. The CDR3 runs to 13 residues. As DNA, the CDR3 is TGTGCCAGCAGCCGCACCGAGTCCTACGAGCAGTACTTC. Its protein is CASSRTESYEQYF.

V and J are TRBV2 and TRBJ1-5; perhaps TRBD1 as D (5 bases). Germline-derived CDR1 and CDR2 are SNHLY and FYNNEI. The CDR3 is 14 amino acids. V was trimmed by 4 bases and J by 6 bases, leaving 13 bases between them. The CDR3 loop reads CASSAETVGQPQHF. CDR3 bases: TGTGCCAGCAGTGCCGAGACAGTTGGTCAGCCCCAGCATTTT.